Each of the 16 T cell receptor beta chains below was sequenced from the same sample in a study of CD8+CD57+ T cells in acquired aplastic anemia. An expansion of CD8+CD57+ cells by flow cytometry had been shown in patients chosen for sequencing. It was genomic DNA that served as the template for profiling TCR beta VDJ and CDR3. TCRdb redid the calling of the reads with MiXCR, one entry per CDR3 protein. The sample contains under 500,000 distinct CDR3 sequences, around 30% of which appear only once. Sequencing was done on a sample of sorted CD4+, CD8+, or CD8+CD57+ T cells (not recorded which) from PBMCs. Receptors were obtained from a human donor with aplastic anemia.

The J gene is TRBJ2-1, the V gene TRBV27; the D gene is possibly TRBD2 (5 bases). This CDR3 region has 13 residues. The ends were cut back, 6 bases at V and 1 base at J, with 7 bases in the middle. Germline CDR1 is MNHEY and CDR2 is SMNVEV (reference sequence). Written as DNA, the CDR3 is TGTGCCAGCAGACTAGGTTCCTACAATGAGCAGTTCTTC. Residues: CASRLGSYNEQFF.

The chain joins TRBV29-1 to TRBJ1-1; D gene unclear. The V and J ends lost 2 bases and 7 bases respectively, with 14 bases between them. Germline V gives CDR1 SQVTM, CDR2 ANQGSEA. There are 13 residues in the CDR3. The CDR3 region is CSVERGGSLEAFF. The DNA of the CDR3 is TGCAGCGTTGAAAGAGGAGGGAGCCTTGAAGCTTTCTTT.

At least ten counts were recorded for this clonotype. The chain employs TRBV10-3 and TRBJ2-7; D may be TRBD1 (6 bases). V was pared by 4 bases and J by 3 bases, with 16 bases between. This CDR3 comprises 15 residues. Per the germline V gene, CDR1 is ENHRY and CDR2 is SYGVKD. DNA of the CDR3: TGTGCCATCAGTGGGATTAAGGACAGCATCTACGAGCAGTACTTC. Translation gives CAISGIKDSIYEQYF.

This clonotype came up many times. This rearrangement joins TRBV10-1 to TRBJ1-1, with TRBD1 as a possible D gene (6 bases). The germline V gene encodes CDR1 WNHNN and CDR2 SYGVQD (reference sequence). Trimming took 6 bases from V and 0 from J, leaving 20 bases between them. The CDR3 totals 17 residues. The chain's CDR3 is CASRTRGRERVNTEAFF. For the CDR3, the DNA is TGCGCCAGCAGGACTAGGGGGAGGGAAAGGGTGAACACTGAAGCTTTCTTT.

V is TRBV20-1 and J is TRBJ2-5, with D perhaps TRBD1 or TRBD2 (6 bases each). This CDR3 region has 13 residues. Germline V gene data show CDR1 as DFQATT and CDR2 as SNEGSKA (reference sequence). CDR3 sequence reads: CNGEQGRGETQYF. The CDR3 DNA sequence: TGCAATGGCGAACAGGGTCGGGGGGAGACCCAGTACTTC.

This clonotype has at least ten counts. J is TRBJ2-7 and V is TRBV20-1; the D gene is possibly TRBD2 (6 bases). This CDR3 region has 12 residues. Germline assignment: CDR1 DFQATT and CDR2 SNEGSKA (reference sequence). Trimming took off 6 bases at V and 2 bases at J, with 11 bases between the two ends. The CDR3 loop is CSALAVAYEQYF. In DNA form, the CDR3 reads TGCAGTGCCTTAGCGGTAGCCTACGAGCAGTACTTC.

This clonotype appeared once. The J gene is TRBJ1-2, the V gene TRBV5-1; D may be TRBD1 (5 bases). CDR1 SGHRS and CDR2 YFSETQ come from the germline V gene. V was cut by 4 bases and J by 4 bases, with 14 bases left in between. The CDR3 has 14 residues. The CDR3 sequence: CASSHGQGIYGYTF. DNA of the CDR3: TGCGCCAGCAGCCACGGGCAGGGCATCTATGGCTACACCTTC.

In its sample, this clonotype was seen a few times. The chain uses TRBV5-5 and TRBJ1-6; no reliable D call. This CDR3 region has 14 residues. Trimming cost V 0 bases and J 11 bases, with 12 bases left between them. Germline V lookup: CDR1 SGHKS, CDR2 YYEKEE (reference sequence). The CDR3 here is CASSLVHIEPPLHF. CDR3 bases: TGTGCCAGCAGCTTGGTCCATATCGAACCACCCCTCCACTTT.

This clonotype was detected a few times. The rearrangement uses TRBV6-1 and TRBJ1-2, with 9 bases fitting TRBD1. The CDR3 spans 16 residues. Germline values: CDR1 MNHNS, CDR2 SASEGT. V lost 6 bases, J lost 7 bases, and 15 bases stayed unmatched. CDR3 sequence (DNA): TGTGCCAGCAGCCGGGACAGGGTGCGAGTGGCTGCTGGCTACACCTTC. Its protein product is CASSRDRVRVAAGYTF.

The V and J genes are TRBV7-3 and TRBJ2-1; weak D call: TRBD2 (6 bases). V was shortened by 5 bases and J by 3 bases, with 17 bases between the two germline ends. The CDR3 covers 16 residues. Germline V gene sequence: CDR1 SGHTA, CDR2 FQGTGA. DNA of the CDR3: TGTGCCAGCAGCCAAAATGGGGCGGGAAACTACAATGAGCAGTTCTTC. Translated, it gives CASSQNGAGNYNEQFF.

This clonotype turned up a few times. The chain links TRBV5-1 to TRBJ1-1, with D perhaps TRBD1 (5 bases). CDR3 length: 15 amino acids. CDR1 is SGHRS, CDR2 YFSETQ, per germline. V shed 1 base and J shed 5 bases, with 15 bases lying between them. Here the CDR3 reads CASSLSYGGDTEAFF. CDR3 coding DNA: TGCGCCAGCAGCTTGAGTTACGGGGGTGATACTGAAGCTTTCTTT.

This chain links TRBV30 with TRBJ1-2, with 9 bases that match TRBD1. The CDR3 runs 14 residues. J was trimmed by 1 base and V by 7 bases; bases with no gene match: 7. CDR1 is GTSNPN and CDR2 is SVGIG in the germline V gene (reference sequence). The DNA for the CDR3 is TGTGCCTACACGGGACAGGGTTTTAACTATGGCTACACCTTC. Encoded protein: CAYTGQGFNYGYTF.

The CDR3 nucleotides are TGTGCCAGTAGCGACTCGGGGTTAGGTGAGCAGTTCTTC. This sequence encodes CASSDSGLGEQFF. The V call is TRBV19, the J call TRBJ2-1; D possibly corresponds to TRBD2 (5 bases). The length of the CDR3 is 13 residues. Per the germline V gene, CDR1 is LNHDA and CDR2 is SQIVND (reference sequence). Trimming took 6 bases from V and 9 from J, leaving 15 bases between them.

Points on this clonotype: At one boundary the junction diverges from the germline segment, which might be a read error. The genes are TRBV25-1 and TRBJ1-2; no clear D. Germline V lookup: CDR1 MGHDK, CDR2 SYGVNS. The length of the CDR3 is 13 residues. CDR3 region: CTSSDTGYYGYTF. The CDR3 DNA reads TGTACCAGCAGTGATACGGGGTACTATGGCTACACCTTC.

At least ten counts were recorded for this clonotype. The chain has TRBV19 and TRBJ2-7; TRBD1 agrees at 8 bases. The CDR3 is 14 residues long. Germline lookup yields CDR1 LNHDA and CDR2 SQIVND (reference sequence). Trimming at V came to 5 bases and at J to 0 bases, leaving 3 bases not matched to a gene. The CDR3 protein is CASSRTGSSYEQYF. CDR3 DNA: TGTGCCAGTAGTCGGACAGGGAGCTCCTACGAGCAGTACTTC.

This clonotype was seen a single time. The chain couples TRBV15 to TRBJ2-7, with a weak D call TRBD2 (6 bases). V dropped 3 bases and J dropped 3 bases, with 18 bases sitting between them. This CDR3 is 16 amino acids long. The germline CDR1 and CDR2 sequences are LNHNV and YYDKDF (reference sequence). CDR3 loop: CATSSLAPRDGYEQYF. CDR3 nucleotide sequence: TGTGCCACCAGCAGCTTGGCCCCGCGGGATGGCTACGAGCAGTACTTC.